This T cell receptor (beta chain) was obtained from a study of blood T cell repertoires in COVID-19. Looking at the study overall: Acute and convalescent COVID-19 specimens originated in the United States, Italy and Spain. In each case, the material was cDNA or gDNA derived from T cells, B-cell-depleted T cells, or PBMCs.

As handled by the study authors: Estimation of nucleated cell counts relied on the amplification of reference gene primers. Assay: immunoSEQ multiplex PCR; the TCRdb copy retains only in-frame clones and omits some. V, J and clone size were drawn from that table, and D and trimming were deduced from the DNA. Altogether a few hundred thousand clones are present, under 85% being singletons, with the ten largest covering roughly 2%. Germline CDR1 SGHRS, CDR2 YFSETQ. This CDR3 comprises 15 residues. V dropped 4 bases and J dropped 8; count of bases not matched to a gene: 10. This sequence originates from a man in his thirties or forties who had recovered from COVID-19. The V and J genes are TRBV5-1 and TRBJ1-4; 8 nucleotides agree with TRBD1. The sequenced material came from peripheral blood. CDR3 sequence reads: CASSGGQVYWEKLFF. CDR3 nucleotide sequence: TGCGCCAGCAGCGGGGGACAGGTGTATTGGGAAAAACTGTTTTTT.